Below, 13 T cell receptor beta chains from the same sample are listed, as sequenced in a study of cytomegalovirus exposure and HLA in healthy donors. TCRdb's table, derived via immunoSEQ multiplex PCR, lists solely in-frame clones and lacks some. Of over 200,000 clones listed, 80% to 90% are singletons. Sequenced: PBMCs. The source of these receptors is a woman aged 18-29 years in good health and CMV-seronegative.

The V and J genes are TRBV5-8 and TRBJ2-5; no firm D call. Trimming removed 1 base from V and 4 bases from J, with 14 bases in between. This CDR3 region has 15 residues. Germline V CDR1 and CDR2: SGHTS, YDEGEE. The CDR3 region is CASSLYQTAPETQYF. CDR3 coding DNA: TGTGCCAGCAGCTTGTATCAGACTGCACCAGAGACCCAGTACTTC. Full variable domain (missing parts from reference TRBV5-8 and TRBJ2-5): EAGVTQSPTHLIKTRGQQATLRCSPISGHTSVYWYQQALGLGLQFLLWYDEGEERNRGNFPPRFSGRQFPNYSSELNVNALELEDSALYLCASSLYQTAPETQYFGPGTRLLVL.

This chain uses TRBV7-3 with TRBJ2-1, with 9 positions matching TRBD2. The CDR3 loop spans 14 amino acids. Looked up from germline, CDR1 is SGHTA and CDR2 is FQGTGA. V was pared by 5 bases and J by 1 base, with 0 bases of the junction left unmatched. CDR3: CASSTSGSYNEQFF. DNA for the CDR3: TGTGCCAGCAGCACTAGCGGGTCCTACAATGAGCAGTTCTTC.

The J gene is TRBJ1-2, the V gene TRBV29-1; tentatively, D is TRBD1 (6 bases). This CDR3 has 14 residues. Trimming removed 4 bases at V and 8 bases at J, with 20 bases between. In germline, CDR1 is SQVTM, CDR2 ANQGSEA. The CDR3 nucleotides are TGCAGCGTTGCGGAAGGGGGGGGGACTGGAGGCTACACCTTC. This encodes CSVAEGGGTGGYTF.

This clone has a single count. This chain uses TRBV6-1 with TRBJ1-1; weak D call: TRBD1 (5 bases). The V end lost 3 bases, the J end lost 6 bases, and 11 bases lay between the germline ends. Germline lookup yields CDR1 MNHNS and CDR2 SASEGT. The CDR3 consists of 13 residues. The chain's CDR3 is CASSDLRASEAFF. CDR3 bases: TGTGCCAGCAGTGACCTCAGGGCGTCTGAAGCTTTCTTT.

The gene calls are TRBV19 and TRBJ2-2; no reliable D call. Germline V lookup: CDR1 LNHDA, CDR2 SQIVND (reference sequence). The ends were cut back, 4 bases at V and 3 bases at J, with 21 bases in the middle. This CDR3 region has 18 residues. CDR3 sequence: CASSTSPILIADTGELFF. The CDR3 DNA follows: TGTGCCAGTAGTACCTCGCCTATACTTATAGCCGACACCGGGGAGCTGTTTTTT. The full variable domain, rest sourced from reference TRBV19 and TRBJ2-2, is DGGITQSPKYLFRKEGQNVTLSCEQNLNHDAMYWYRQDPGQGLRLIYYSQIVNDFQKGDIAEGYSVSREKKESFPLTVTSAQKNPTAFYLCASSTSPILIADTGELFFGEGSRLTVL.

The chain recombines TRBV15 with TRBJ2-7, with D possibly TRBD1 on 5 matching bases. With 0 bases removed from V and 3 bases from J, the gap between germline ends came to 6 bases. Germline assignment: CDR1 LNHNV and CDR2 YYDKDF (reference sequence). The CDR3 spans 13 residues. CDR3 region: CATSRDQGYEQYF. The CDR3 DNA follows: TGTGCCACCAGCAGAGATCAGGGCTACGAGCAGTACTTC.

The chain links TRBV11-3 to TRBJ2-2; TRBD1 matches 8 bases. The CDR3 extends over 16 amino acids. CDR1 and CDR2 from the germline V gene are SGHNT and YENEEA. The V gene end was trimmed by 5 bases and the J gene end by 3 bases; junction bases not matched to a gene: 8. CDR3 sequence: CASSTRQGMDTGELFF. CDR3 in DNA: TGTGCCAGCAGCACCCGACAGGGGATGGACACCGGGGAGCTGTTTTTT.

V and J are TRBV5-1 and TRBJ1-4, with D possibly being TRBD1 (5 bases). V was trimmed by 0 bases and J by 6 bases, leaving 21 bases between them. This CDR3 region has 18 residues. The V gene's germline CDR1 is SGHRS and CDR2 YFSETQ. CDR3 DNA: TGCGCCAGCAGCTTGGATTACCGGGTTGGGACTTCTGATGAAAAACTGTTTTTT. Amino acid sequence: CASSLDYRVGTSDEKLFF.

J is TRBJ1-1 and V is TRBV28; D not resolved. V was trimmed by 8 bases and J by 4 bases, leaving 14 bases between them. This CDR3 has 13 amino acids. Germline V lookup: CDR1 MDHEN, CDR2 SYDVKM. The CDR3 DNA reads as TGTGCCAGCGGGCTCCTGTTGGGCACTGAAGCTTTCTTT. It encodes CASGLLLGTEAFF. Full variable domain (rest looked up from reference TRBV28 and TRBJ1-1): DVKVTQSSRYLVKRTGEKVFLECVQDMDHENMFWYRQDPGLGLRLIYFSYDVKMKEKGDIPEGYSVSREKKERFSLILESASTNQTSMYLCASGLLLGTEAFFGQGTRLTVV.

The J gene is TRBJ2-1, the V gene TRBV7-9; TRBD2 matches 9 bases. This CDR3 contains 15 residues. Per germline, CDR1 SEHNR and CDR2 FQNEAQ (reference sequence). Unmatched junction bases numbered 3, after V lost 6 bases and J lost 0 bases. The CDR3 nucleotides read TGTGCCAGCAGTCCTAGCGGGGACTCCTACAATGAGCAGTTCTTC. This translates into CASSPSGDSYNEQFF.

The chain joins TRBV29-1 to TRBJ1-3; unclear D gene. From germline, CDR1 is SQVTM and CDR2 ANQGSEA. With 2 bases removed from V and 1 base from J, the gap between germline ends came to 9 bases. The CDR3 length is 14 residues. CDR3 DNA sequence: TGCAGCGTTGAAAGACTCCCATCTGGAAACACCATATATTTT. Translated, it gives CSVERLPSGNTIYF. The full variable domain, completed using reference TRBV29-1 and TRBJ1-3, is SAVISQKPSRDICQRGTSLTIQCQVDSQVTMMFWYRQQPGQSLTLIATANQGSEATYESGFVIDKFPISRPNLTFSTLTVSNMSPEDSSIYLCSVERLPSGNTIYFGEGSWLTVV.

The chain is built from TRBV28 and TRBJ2-5; 15 nucleotides match TRBD2. Germline V gene lookup returns CDR1 MDHEN and CDR2 SYDVKM. V was pared by 4 bases and J by 4 bases, with 7 bases of the junction left unmatched. This CDR3 comprises 17 residues. This chain's CDR3 is CASSSWTSGRGGETQYF. CDR3 nucleotides: TGTGCCAGCAGTTCTTGGACTAGCGGGAGGGGGGGAGAGACCCAGTACTTC.

This chain connects TRBV5-1 to TRBJ2-5, with TRBD1 matching 9 bases. The V gene's germline CDR1 is SGHRS and CDR2 YFSETQ. Unmatched junction bases numbered 4, after V lost 3 bases and J lost 4 bases. The length of the CDR3 is 14 residues. The DNA of the CDR3 is TGCGCCAGCAGCTGGACAGGGGTAATAGAGACCCAGTACTTC. It specifies CASSWTGVIETQYF.